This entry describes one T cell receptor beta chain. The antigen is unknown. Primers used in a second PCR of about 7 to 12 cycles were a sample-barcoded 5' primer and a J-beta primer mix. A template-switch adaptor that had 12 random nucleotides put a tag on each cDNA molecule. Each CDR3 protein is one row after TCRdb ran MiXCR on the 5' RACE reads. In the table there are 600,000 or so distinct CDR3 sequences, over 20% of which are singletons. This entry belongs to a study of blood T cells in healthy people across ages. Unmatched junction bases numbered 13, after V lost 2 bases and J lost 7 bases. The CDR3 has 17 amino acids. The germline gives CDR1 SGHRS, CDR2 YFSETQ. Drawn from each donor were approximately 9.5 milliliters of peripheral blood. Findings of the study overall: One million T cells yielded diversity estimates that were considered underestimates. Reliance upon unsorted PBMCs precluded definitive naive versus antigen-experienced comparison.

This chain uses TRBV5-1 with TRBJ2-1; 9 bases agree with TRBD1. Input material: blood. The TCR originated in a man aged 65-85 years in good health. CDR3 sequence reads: CASSFQVTGGGHNEQFF. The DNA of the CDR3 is TGCGCCAGCAGCTTTCAGGTTACAGGGGGCGGGCATAATGAGCAGTTCTTC.